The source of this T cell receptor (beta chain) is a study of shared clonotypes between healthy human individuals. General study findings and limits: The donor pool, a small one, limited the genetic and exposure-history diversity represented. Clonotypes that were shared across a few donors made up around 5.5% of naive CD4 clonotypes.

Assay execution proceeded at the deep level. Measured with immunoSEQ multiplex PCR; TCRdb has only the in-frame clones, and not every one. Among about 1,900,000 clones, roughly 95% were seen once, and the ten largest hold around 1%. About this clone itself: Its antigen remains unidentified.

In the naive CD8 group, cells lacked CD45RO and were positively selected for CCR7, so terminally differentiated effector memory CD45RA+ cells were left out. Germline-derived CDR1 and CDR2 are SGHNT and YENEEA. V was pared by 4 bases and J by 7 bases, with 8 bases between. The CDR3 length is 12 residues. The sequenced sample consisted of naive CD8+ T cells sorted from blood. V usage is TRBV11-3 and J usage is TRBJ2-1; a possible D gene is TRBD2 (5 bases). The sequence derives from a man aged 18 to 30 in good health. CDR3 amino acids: CASSSGSNEQFF. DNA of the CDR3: TGTGCCAGCAGCTCGGGGTCTAATGAGCAGTTCTTC.